Below are 17 T cell receptor beta chains sequenced from a single sample in a study of CD8+ T cells in alopecia areata. As the sequencing template, cDNA was produced by extracting RNA and reverse transcribing it. Sequencing was performed with immunoSEQ multiplex PCR; in TCRdb, only in-frame clones are kept and a portion is missing. This table holds 75,000 to 100,000 clones, over 40% found once. The sequenced sample consisted of CD4+ T cells sorted from blood. The receptors were sampled from a human donor with alopecia areata.

V and J are TRBV13 and TRBJ1-1, with D hard to call. This CDR3 spans 14 amino acids. The V end lost 4 bases, the J end lost 3 bases, and 12 bases lay between the germline ends. Per the germline V gene, CDR1 is PRHDT and CDR2 is FYEKMQ (reference sequence). CDR3: CASSYSTDYTEAFF. The CDR3 DNA follows: TGTGCCAGCAGCTACTCGACCGATTACACTGAAGCTTTCTTT.

This clone was picked up a small number of times. The rearrangement uses TRBV29-1 and TRBJ2-7, with 7 nucleotides matching TRBD1. The germline V gene encodes CDR1 SQVTM and CDR2 ANQGSEA. V was clipped by 6 bases and J by 1 base; unmatched bases: 18. This CDR3 spans 17 amino acids. The CDR3 spells CSVGPPGQLHLSYEQYF. CDR3 DNA sequence: TGCAGCGTCGGCCCCCCGGGACAGCTGCATCTGTCCTACGAGCAGTACTTC.

The genes are TRBV30 and TRBJ2-1, with 9 bases identical to TRBD1. Germline CDR1 GTSNPN, CDR2 SVGIG (reference sequence). V lost 5 bases, J lost 10 bases, and 9 bases stayed unmatched. The CDR3 totals 13 residues. The CDR3 spells CAWDRGVREEQFF. The CDR3 nucleotides are TGTGCCTGGGACAGGGGGGTACGGGAGGAGCAGTTCTTC.

This chain links TRBV30 with TRBJ2-5; 13 nucleotides align to TRBD2. CDR1 GTSNPN and CDR2 SVGIG come from the germline V gene (reference sequence). The CDR3 is 15 amino acids. Losses at the gene ends were 2 bases for V and 5 bases for J; bases not matched to a gene: 5. CDR3 bases: TGTGCCTGGAGTCCCGGACTAGCGGGAGTGGAGACCCAGTACTTC. Its protein is CAWSPGLAGVETQYF.

This clone was seen a few times. The chain links TRBV29-1 to TRBJ2-7, with TRBD1 matching over 7 bases. From germline, CDR1 is SQVTM and CDR2 ANQGSEA. This CDR3 region has 12 residues. V shed 3 bases, J shed 3 bases, and the junction held 2 bases outside the gene matches. The CDR3, as DNA: TGCAGCGTTGATCCAGGGGGCTACGAGCAGTACTTC. Protein: CSVDPGGYEQYF.

Only a few counts were recorded for this clone. The V and J genes are TRBV28 and TRBJ2-2; 8 bases match TRBD1. Germline CDR1 and CDR2: MDHEN and SYDVKM. V lost 10 bases, J lost 5 bases, and 9 bases stayed unmatched. The CDR3 runs 14 residues. This CDR3 reads CATGQGGDTGELFF. CDR3 nucleotide sequence: TGTGCCACAGGACAGGGTGGCGATACCGGGGAGCTGTTTTTT. The whole variable domain, remainder taken from reference TRBV28 and TRBJ2-2, is DVKVTQSSRYLVKRTGEKVFLECVQDMDHENMFWYRQDPGLGLRLIYFSYDVKMKEKGDIPEGYSVSREKKERFSLILESASTNQTSMYLCATGQGGDTGELFFGEGSRLTVL.

This clone occurred once. This chain links TRBV30 with TRBJ2-7; the D is unclear. Trimming removed 0 bases at V and 9 bases at J, with 18 bases between. CDR3 size: 14 residues. Germline values: CDR1 GTSNPN, CDR2 SVGIG (reference sequence). CDR3 DNA sequence: TGTGCCTGGAGTGTATGGGCAGGTGGCCGGTGGCAGTACTTC. Translation: CAWSVWAGGRWQYF.

There are a few counts of this clone. CDR3 nucleotide sequence: TGTGCCAGCAGCCCAGGGAGATTATCAGATACGCAGTATTTT. Translating gives CASSPGRLSDTQYF. The J gene is TRBJ2-3, the V gene TRBV7-3; D is tentatively TRBD1 or TRBD2 (5 bases each). Germline V gene lookup returns CDR1 SGHTA and CDR2 FQGTGA. The V end lost 5 bases, the J end lost 4 bases, and 13 bases lay between the germline ends. The CDR3 loop spans 14 amino acids. Drawing the rest from reference TRBV7-3 and TRBJ2-3, the complete variable domain is GAGVSQTPSNKVTEKGKYVELRCDPISGHTALYWYRQSLGQGPEFLIYFQGTGAADDSGLPNDRFFAVRPEGSVSTLKIQRTERGDSAVYLCASSPGRLSDTQYFGPGTRLTVL.

This clone was observed a few times. The chain combines TRBV30 with TRBJ2-3; 10 nucleotides align to TRBD1. J gave up 0 bases and V 2 bases, and 8 bases lay outside the gene matches. Germline CDR1 is GTSNPN and CDR2 is SVGIG (reference sequence). The CDR3 spans 17 residues. The CDR3 DNA reads as TGTGCCTGGAGTATTCCGGTGGGACAGGGGAGCACAGATACGCAGTATTTT. It is translated as CAWSIPVGQGSTDTQYF.

This clone occurred a few times. The genes are TRBV19 and TRBJ1-1, with D unresolved. Germline V gene sequence: CDR1 LNHDA, CDR2 SQIVND (reference sequence). The CDR3 extends over 14 amino acids. In DNA, the CDR3 is TGTGCTCTCGGAGAGGGTTTGGACGGGACTGAAGCTTTCTTT. The encoded protein is CALGEGLDGTEAFF.

This chain joins TRBV28 and TRBJ2-3; 7 positions agree with TRBD1. The V and J ends lost 7 bases and 1 base, in that order; junction bases with no gene match: 8. There are 15 residues in the CDR3. Per the germline V gene, CDR1 is MDHEN and CDR2 is SYDVKM. The chain's CDR3 is CASKPWTGRTDTQYF. The CDR3 nucleotides are TGTGCCAGCAAACCCTGGACAGGACGCACAGATACGCAGTATTTT.

A few counts support this clone. Other DNA sequences in the sample encode the same CDR3. The rearrangement links TRBV29-1 to TRBJ1-1; D possibly corresponds to TRBD1 (5 bases). Trimming removed 0 bases at V and 2 bases at J, with 7 bases between. Germline CDR1 SQVTM, CDR2 ANQGSEA. This CDR3 contains 13 residues. CDR3 DNA: TGCAGCGTTGAAGAGGGGGGAAACACTGAAGCTTTCTTT. It is translated as CSVEEGGNTEAFF.

V and J are TRBV29-1 and TRBJ2-7; unclear D gene. Trimming left V 4 bases short and J 6 bases short, with 16 bases between. CDR3 size: 13 residues. Germline loops: CDR1 SQVTM, CDR2 ANQGSEA. The CDR3 nucleotides read TGCAGCGTTGTAGGAACCCTCTGGGGCGAGCAGTACTTC. Protein: CSVVGTLWGEQYF.

The chain recombines TRBV29-1 with TRBJ2-1; 9 positions agree with TRBD2. Germline V CDR1 and CDR2: SQVTM, ANQGSEA. The CDR3 spans 15 residues. Germline trimming cut 6 bases from V and 5 bases from J; bases unmatched to any gene: 11. The CDR3 nucleotides read TGCAGCGTAGACGACCGGGGACTAGCAGACAATGAGCAGTTCTTC. Protein: CSVDDRGLADNEQFF.

V gene TRBV28 combines with J gene TRBJ1-3, with D uncertain. CDR1 is MDHEN and CDR2 is SYDVKM in the germline V gene. V shed 4 bases and J shed 0 bases, with 13 bases lying between them. The CDR3 has 16 amino acids. The CDR3: CASSWASSISGNTIYF. The CDR3 DNA reads TGTGCCAGCAGTTGGGCCTCTTCAATCTCTGGAAACACCATATATTTT. The entire variable domain, with the rest obtained from reference TRBV28 and TRBJ1-3, is as follows: DVKVTQSSRYLVKRTGEKVFLECVQDMDHENMFWYRQDPGLGLRLIYFSYDVKMKEKGDIPEGYSVSREKKERFSLILESASTNQTSMYLCASSWASSISGNTIYFGEGSWLTVV.

The chain is built from TRBV29-1 and TRBJ2-7, with TRBD2 identical over 14 bases. The junction had 7 bases not matched to a gene; V was cut back by 4 bases and J by 8 bases. Germline-derived CDR1 and CDR2 are SQVTM and ANQGSEA. The CDR3 spans 14 residues. CDR3 nucleotides: TGCAGCGTTGGGGGACTAGCGGGAGAAGCCCAGCAGTACTTC. Translation gives CSVGGLAGEAQQYF.

The chain is built from TRBV4-1 and TRBJ2-7; D is uncertain. Trimming cost V 1 base and J 4 bases, with 8 bases left between them. The germline CDR1 and CDR2 sequences are MGHRA and YSYEKL. The CDR3 extends over 13 amino acids. The CDR3 here is CASSQAIGYEQYF. CDR3 nucleotides: TGCGCCAGCAGCCAAGCAATTGGATACGAGCAGTACTTC.